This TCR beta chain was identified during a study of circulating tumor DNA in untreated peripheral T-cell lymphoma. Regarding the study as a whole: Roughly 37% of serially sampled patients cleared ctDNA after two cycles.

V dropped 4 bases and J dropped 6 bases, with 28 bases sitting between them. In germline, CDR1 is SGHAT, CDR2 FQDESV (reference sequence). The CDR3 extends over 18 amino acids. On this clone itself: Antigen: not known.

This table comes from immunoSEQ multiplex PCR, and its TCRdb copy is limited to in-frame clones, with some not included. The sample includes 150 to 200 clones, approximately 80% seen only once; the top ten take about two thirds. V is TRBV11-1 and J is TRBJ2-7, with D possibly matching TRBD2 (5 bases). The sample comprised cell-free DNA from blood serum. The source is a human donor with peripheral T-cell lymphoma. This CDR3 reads CASSSVTNTGGGWREQYF. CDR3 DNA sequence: TGTGCCAGCAGCTCTGTGACTAATACTGGTGGTGGCTGGCGCGAGCAGTACTTC.